This T cell receptor beta chain appears in the sequencing data of a study of T cell repertoires in cytomegalovirus infection. As for the study in general: Public signatures in TCR beta pointed to CMV infection and matching HLA type.

A single record per CDR3 protein comes from TCRdb applying MiXCR to the reads. The sample contains some 920,000 distinct CDR3 sequences, around 30% of which appear only once. Study-wide findings and caveats: Clonotype analysis showed dominance of the ex vivo response by HLA-C-restricted CMV-specific TCR beta clonotypes.

About this clonotype: The target antigen is unknown.

V was clipped by 7 bases and J by 0 bases; unmatched bases: 1. The length of the CDR3 is 12 residues. From germline, CDR1 is SQVTM and CDR2 ANQGSEA. Sequenced material: cultured CD8+ T cells from PBMCs, taken from culture after CMV antigen stimulation. V and J are TRBV29-1 and TRBJ2-3; 7 bases fit TRBD2. This receptor was taken from a human donor in good health (CMV status not recorded). Some clones in this sample may be carry-over from other donors' samples. In nucleotides, the CDR3 is TGCAGCGGGGAGGGCAGCACAGATACGCAGTATTTT. Translation gives CSGEGSTDTQYF.